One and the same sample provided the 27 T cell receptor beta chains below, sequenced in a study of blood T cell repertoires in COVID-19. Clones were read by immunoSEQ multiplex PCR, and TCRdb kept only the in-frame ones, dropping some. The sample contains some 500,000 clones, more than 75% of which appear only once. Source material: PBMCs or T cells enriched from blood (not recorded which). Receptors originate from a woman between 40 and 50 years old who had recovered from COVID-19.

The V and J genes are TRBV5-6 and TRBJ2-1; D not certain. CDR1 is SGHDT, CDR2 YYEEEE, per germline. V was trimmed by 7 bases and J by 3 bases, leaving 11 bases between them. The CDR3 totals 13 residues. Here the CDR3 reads CASGGDDYNEQFF. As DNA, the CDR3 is TGTGCCAGCGGCGGAGATGACTACAATGAGCAGTTCTTC.

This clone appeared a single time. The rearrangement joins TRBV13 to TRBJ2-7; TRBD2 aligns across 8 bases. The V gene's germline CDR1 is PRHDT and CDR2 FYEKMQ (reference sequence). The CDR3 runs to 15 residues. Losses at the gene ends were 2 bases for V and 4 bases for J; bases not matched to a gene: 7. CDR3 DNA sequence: TGTGCCAGCAGCTTACACGGGAGGGCCGGTTACGAGCAGTACTTC. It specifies CASSLHGRAGYEQYF. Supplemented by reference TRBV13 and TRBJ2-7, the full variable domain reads AAGVIQSPRHLIKEKRETATLKCYPIPRHDTVYWYQQGPGQDPQFLISFYEKMQSDKGSIPDRFSAQQFSDYHSELNMSSLELGDSALYFCASSLHGRAGYEQYFGPGTRLTVT.

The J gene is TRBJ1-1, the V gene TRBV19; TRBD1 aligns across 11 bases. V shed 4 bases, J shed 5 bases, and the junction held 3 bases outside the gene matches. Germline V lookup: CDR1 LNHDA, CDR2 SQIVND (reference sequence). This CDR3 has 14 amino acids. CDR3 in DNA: TGTGCCAGTAGTAGGACAGGGGGCCTAACTGAAGCTTTCTTT. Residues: CASSRTGGLTEAFF.

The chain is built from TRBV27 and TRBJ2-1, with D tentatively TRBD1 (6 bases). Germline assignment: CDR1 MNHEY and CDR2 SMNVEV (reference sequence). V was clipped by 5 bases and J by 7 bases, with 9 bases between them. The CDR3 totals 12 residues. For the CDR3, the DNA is TGTGCCAGCAGTAAACAGGGAAATGAGCAGTTCTTC. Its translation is CASSKQGNEQFF.

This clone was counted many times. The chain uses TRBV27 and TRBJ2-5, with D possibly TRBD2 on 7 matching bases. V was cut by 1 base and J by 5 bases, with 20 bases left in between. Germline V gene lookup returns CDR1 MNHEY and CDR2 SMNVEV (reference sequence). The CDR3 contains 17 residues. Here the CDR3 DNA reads TGTGCCAGCAGTTTATATTCCCCAGTAGGGGGGGAGGAGACCCAGTACTTC. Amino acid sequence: CASSLYSPVGGEETQYF.

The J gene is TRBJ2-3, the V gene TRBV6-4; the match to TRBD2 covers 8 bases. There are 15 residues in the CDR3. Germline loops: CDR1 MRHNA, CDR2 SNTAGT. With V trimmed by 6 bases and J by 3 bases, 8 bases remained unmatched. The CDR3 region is CASSPEAGETDTQYF. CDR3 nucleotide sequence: TGTGCCAGCAGCCCTGAAGCGGGAGAGACAGATACGCAGTATTTT.

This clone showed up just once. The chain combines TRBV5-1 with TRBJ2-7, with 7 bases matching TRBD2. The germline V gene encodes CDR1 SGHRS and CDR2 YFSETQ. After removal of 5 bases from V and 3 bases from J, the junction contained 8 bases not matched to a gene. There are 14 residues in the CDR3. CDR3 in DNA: TGCGCCAGCAGTATGGCTAGCGGCCTCTACGAGCAGTACTTC. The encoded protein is CASSMASGLYEQYF.

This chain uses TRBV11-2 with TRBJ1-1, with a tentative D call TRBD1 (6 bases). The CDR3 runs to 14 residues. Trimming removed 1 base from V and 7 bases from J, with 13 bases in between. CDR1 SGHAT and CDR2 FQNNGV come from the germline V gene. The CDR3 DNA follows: TGTGCCAGCAGCTTAGTACGGGGACACCTTGAAGCTTTCTTT. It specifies CASSLVRGHLEAFF.

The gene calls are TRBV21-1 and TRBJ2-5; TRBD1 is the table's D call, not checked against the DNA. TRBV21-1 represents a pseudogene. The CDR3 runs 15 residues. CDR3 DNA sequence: TGTGCCAGCAGCAAAGGGGACAGGGATCAAGAGACCCAGTACTTC. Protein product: CASSKGDRDQETQYF.

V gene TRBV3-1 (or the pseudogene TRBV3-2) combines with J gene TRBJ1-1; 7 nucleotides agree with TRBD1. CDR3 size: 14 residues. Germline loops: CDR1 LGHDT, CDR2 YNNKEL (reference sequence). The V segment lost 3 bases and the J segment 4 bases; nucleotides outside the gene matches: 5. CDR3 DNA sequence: TGTGCCAGCAGCCACACCAACAGGGGCACTGAAGCTTTCTTT. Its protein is CASSHTNRGTEAFF.

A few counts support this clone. DNA for the CDR3: TGTGCCAGTAGGGCAGGGAGCAATCAGCCCCAGCATTTT. It yields the protein CASRAGSNQPQHF. The J gene is TRBJ1-5, the V gene TRBV19, with TRBD1 as a possible D gene (5 bases). The CDR3 is made up of 13 amino acids. Germline values: CDR1 LNHDA, CDR2 SQIVND (reference sequence). The germline V and J ends were trimmed by 6 bases and 1 base, with 7 bases remaining between them.

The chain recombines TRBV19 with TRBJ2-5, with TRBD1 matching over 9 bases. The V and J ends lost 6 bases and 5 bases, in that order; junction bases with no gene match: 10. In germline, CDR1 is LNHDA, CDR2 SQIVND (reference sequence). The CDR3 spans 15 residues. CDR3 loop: CASSRRQGVDETQYF. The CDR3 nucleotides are TGTGCCAGTAGCCGACGACAGGGGGTGGACGAGACCCAGTACTTC.

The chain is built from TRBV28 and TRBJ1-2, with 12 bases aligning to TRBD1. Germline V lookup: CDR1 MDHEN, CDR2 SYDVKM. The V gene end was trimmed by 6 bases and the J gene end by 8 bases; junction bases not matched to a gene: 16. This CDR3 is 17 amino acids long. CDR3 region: CASSQPGTGGELAGYTF. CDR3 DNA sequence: TGTGCCAGCAGCCAGCCCGGGACAGGGGGCGAGCTTGCCGGCTACACCTTC.

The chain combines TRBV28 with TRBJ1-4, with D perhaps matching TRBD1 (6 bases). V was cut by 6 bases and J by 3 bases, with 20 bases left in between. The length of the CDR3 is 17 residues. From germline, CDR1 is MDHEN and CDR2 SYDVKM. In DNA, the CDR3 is TGTGCCAGCAGATCGGGTTGGGGAGGGGGTTCTAATGAAAAACTGTTTTTT. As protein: CASRSGWGGGSNEKLFF.

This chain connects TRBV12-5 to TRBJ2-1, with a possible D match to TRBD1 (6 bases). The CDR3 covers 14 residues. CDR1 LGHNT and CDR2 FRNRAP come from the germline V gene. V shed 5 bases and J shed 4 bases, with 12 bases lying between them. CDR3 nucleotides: TGTGCTAGTGGTACCGGGACAATGTACAATGAGCAGTTCTTC. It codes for CASGTGTMYNEQFF.

In nucleotides, the CDR3 is TGTGCTAGTGGTTTGGTTTACACAGGGACCACAACTAATGAAAAACTGTTTTTT. Residues: CASGLVYTGTTTNEKLFF. The chain employs TRBV12-5 and TRBJ1-4, with a possible D match to TRBD1 (6 bases). Germline CDR1 LGHNT, CDR2 FRNRAP. CDR3 size: 18 residues. The V gene lost 0 bases and the J gene lost 0 bases, with 14 bases spanning the gap.

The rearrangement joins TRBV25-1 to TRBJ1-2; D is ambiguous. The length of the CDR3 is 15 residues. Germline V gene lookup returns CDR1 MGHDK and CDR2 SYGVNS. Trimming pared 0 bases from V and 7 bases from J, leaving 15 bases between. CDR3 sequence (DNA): TGTGCCAGCAGTGAATATATAGCTGGGTCCGGTGGCTACACCTTC. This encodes CASSEYIAGSGGYTF.

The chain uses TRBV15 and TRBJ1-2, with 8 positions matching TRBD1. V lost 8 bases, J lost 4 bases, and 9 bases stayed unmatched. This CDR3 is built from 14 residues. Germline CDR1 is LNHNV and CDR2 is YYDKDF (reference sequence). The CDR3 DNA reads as TGTGCCACCGCCCCGGACAGGGCAGGCTATGGCTACACCTTC. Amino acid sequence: CATAPDRAGYGYTF.

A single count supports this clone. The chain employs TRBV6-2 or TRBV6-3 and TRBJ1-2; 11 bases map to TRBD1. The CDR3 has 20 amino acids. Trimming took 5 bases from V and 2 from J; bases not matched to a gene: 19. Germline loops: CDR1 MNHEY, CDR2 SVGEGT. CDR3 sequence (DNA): TGTGCCAGCAGTGCCCGGACAGGGGGCGCCCAGCCGACCGGGAACTATGGCTACACCTTC. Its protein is CASSARTGGAQPTGNYGYTF.

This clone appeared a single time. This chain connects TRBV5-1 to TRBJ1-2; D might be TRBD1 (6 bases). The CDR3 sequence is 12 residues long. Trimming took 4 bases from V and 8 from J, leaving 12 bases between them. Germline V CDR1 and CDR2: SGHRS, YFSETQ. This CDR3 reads CASSVQGDGYTF. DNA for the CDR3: TGCGCCAGCAGCGTACAGGGTGACGGCTACACCTTC.

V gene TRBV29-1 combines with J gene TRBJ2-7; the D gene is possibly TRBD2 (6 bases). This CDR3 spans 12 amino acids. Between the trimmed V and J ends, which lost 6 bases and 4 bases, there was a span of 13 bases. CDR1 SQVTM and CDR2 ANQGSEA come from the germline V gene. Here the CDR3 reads CSVRDLQYEQYF. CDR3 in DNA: TGCAGCGTCAGGGACTTACAATACGAGCAGTACTTC.

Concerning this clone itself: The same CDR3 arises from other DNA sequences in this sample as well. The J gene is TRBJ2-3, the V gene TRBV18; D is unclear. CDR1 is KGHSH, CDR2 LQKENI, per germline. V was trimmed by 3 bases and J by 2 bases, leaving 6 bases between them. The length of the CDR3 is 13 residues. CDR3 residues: CASSPTSTDTQYF. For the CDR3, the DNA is TGTGCCAGCTCACCCACTTCCACAGATACGCAGTATTTT.

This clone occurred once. The CDR3 loop is CASSIGLAGEVGTGELFF. DNA for the CDR3: TGTGCCAGTAGTATTGGACTAGCGGGAGAGGTTGGAACCGGGGAGCTGTTTTTT. The rearrangement joins TRBV19 to TRBJ2-2; TRBD2 matches at 13 bases. The V gene end was trimmed by 3 bases and the J gene end by 5 bases; junction bases not matched to a gene: 9. The CDR3 consists of 18 residues. The germline gives CDR1 LNHDA, CDR2 SQIVND (reference sequence).

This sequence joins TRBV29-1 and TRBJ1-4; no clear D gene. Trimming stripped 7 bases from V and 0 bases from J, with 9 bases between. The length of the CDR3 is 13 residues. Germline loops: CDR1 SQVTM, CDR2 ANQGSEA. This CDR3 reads CSAVHPTNEKLFF. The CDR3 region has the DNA TGCAGCGCCGTACACCCAACTAATGAAAAACTGTTTTTT.

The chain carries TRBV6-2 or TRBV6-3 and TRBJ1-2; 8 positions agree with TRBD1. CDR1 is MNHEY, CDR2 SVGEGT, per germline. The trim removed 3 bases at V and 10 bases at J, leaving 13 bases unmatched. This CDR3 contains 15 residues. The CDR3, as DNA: TGTGCCAGCAGTTATAGGACAGGGACCCTCCCGGCCTACACCTTC. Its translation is CASSYRTGTLPAYTF.

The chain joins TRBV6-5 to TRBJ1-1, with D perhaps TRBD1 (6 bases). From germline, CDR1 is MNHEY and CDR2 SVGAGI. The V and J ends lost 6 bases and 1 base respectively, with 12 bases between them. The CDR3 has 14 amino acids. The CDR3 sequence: CASRTGFTNTEAFF. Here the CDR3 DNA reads TGTGCCAGCAGAACAGGGTTTACGAACACTGAAGCTTTCTTT.

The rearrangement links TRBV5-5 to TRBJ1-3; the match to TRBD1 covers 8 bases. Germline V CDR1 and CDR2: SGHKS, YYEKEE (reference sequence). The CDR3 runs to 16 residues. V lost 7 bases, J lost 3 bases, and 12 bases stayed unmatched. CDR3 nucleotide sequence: TGTGCCAGCCAACAAACACCGGACAGGGTTGGAAACACCATATATTTT. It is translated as CASQQTPDRVGNTIYF.